Given below is one TCR beta chain in context. This entry belongs to a study of blood T cell repertoires in COVID-19. Whole-study context: Acute and convalescent COVID-19 specimens originated in the United States, Italy and Spain. From T cells, B-cell-depleted T cells, or PBMCs came the material, which was cDNA or gDNA.

This CDR3 contains 13 residues. V was shortened by 8 bases and J by 5 bases, with 15 bases between the two germline ends. From germline, CDR1 is MNHEY and CDR2 SVGAGI. Libraries were prepared by immunoSEQ multiplex PCR; TCRdb keeps only in-frame clonotypes and omits some of them. Seen here are 100,000 to 150,000 clones, roughly 87% observed once, and the top ten hold 25% to 30%. The TCR sequence derives from an elderly woman with acute or convalescent COVID-19. The sequencing input was peripheral blood. This chain joins TRBV6-5 and TRBJ1-1, with D possibly matching TRBD1 (5 bases). CDR3 sequence: CASRGREGTEAFF. The DNA for the CDR3 is TGTGCCAGCCGGGGGAGGGAGGGGACTGAAGCTTTCTTT.